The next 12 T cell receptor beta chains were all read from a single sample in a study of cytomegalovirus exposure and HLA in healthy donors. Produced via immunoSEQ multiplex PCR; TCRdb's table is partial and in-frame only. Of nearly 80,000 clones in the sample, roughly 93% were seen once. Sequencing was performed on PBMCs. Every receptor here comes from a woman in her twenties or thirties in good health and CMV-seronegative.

The CDR3 coding sequence is TGCGCCAGCAGCTTGGAATATGGCAGGGGGGTATTTTCCTACAATGAGCAGTTCTTC. Translation: CASSLEYGRGVFSYNEQFF. V gene TRBV5-1 combines with J gene TRBJ2-1, with D possibly matching TRBD1 (7 bases). This CDR3 comprises 19 residues. Germline V gene data show CDR1 as SGHRS and CDR2 as YFSETQ. Between the trimmed V and J ends, which lost 0 bases and 1 base, there was a span of 20 bases.

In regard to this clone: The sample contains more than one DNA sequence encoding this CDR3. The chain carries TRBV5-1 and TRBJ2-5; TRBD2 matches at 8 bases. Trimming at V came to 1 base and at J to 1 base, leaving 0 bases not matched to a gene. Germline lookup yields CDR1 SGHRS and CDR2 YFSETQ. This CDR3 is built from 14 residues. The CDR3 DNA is TGCGCCAGCAGCTTGACTAGCGGCCAAGAGACCCAGTACTTC. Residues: CASSLTSGQETQYF.

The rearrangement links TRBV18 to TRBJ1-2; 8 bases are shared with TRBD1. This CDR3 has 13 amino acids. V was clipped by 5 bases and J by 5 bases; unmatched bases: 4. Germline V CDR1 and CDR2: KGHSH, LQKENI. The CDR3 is CASSEGQAYGYTF. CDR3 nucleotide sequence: TGTGCCAGCTCAGAGGGACAGGCTTATGGCTACACCTTC.

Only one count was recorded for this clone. The CDR3 nucleotides are TGTGCCAGCAGCGTAGCAAGGCAGGGGTACATAGTCGAGCAGTTCTTC. Protein sequence: CASSVARQGYIVEQFF. This rearrangement joins TRBV9 to TRBJ2-1, with D tentatively TRBD1 (6 bases). CDR1 is SGDLS, CDR2 YYNGEE, per germline. The CDR3 contains 16 residues. V gave up 0 bases and J gave up 10 bases, with 20 bases separating them.

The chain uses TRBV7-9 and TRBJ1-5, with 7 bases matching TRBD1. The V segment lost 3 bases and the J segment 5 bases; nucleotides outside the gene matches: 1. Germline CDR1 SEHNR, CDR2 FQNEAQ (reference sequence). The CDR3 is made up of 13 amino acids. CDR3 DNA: TGTGCCAGCAGCTTTCAGGGGGATCAGCCCCAGCATTTT. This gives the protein CASSFQGDQPQHF.

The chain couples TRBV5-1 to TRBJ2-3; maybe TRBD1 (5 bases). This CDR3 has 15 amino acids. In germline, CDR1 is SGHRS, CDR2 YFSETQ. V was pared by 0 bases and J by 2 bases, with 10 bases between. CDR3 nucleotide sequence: TGCGCCAGCAGCTTGGGTAGGGGATACACAGATACGCAGTATTTT. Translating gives CASSLGRGYTDTQYF. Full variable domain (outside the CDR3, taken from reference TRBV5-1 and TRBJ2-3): KAGVTQTPRYLIKTRGQQVTLSCSPISGHRSVSWYQQTPGQGLQFLFEYFSETQRNKGNFPGRFSGRQFSNSRSEMNVSTLELGDSALYLCASSLGRGYTDTQYFGPGTRLTVL.

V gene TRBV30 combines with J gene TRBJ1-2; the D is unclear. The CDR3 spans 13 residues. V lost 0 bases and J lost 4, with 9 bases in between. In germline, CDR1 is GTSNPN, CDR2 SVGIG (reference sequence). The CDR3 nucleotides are TGTGCCTGGAGTGTAGCGGGCGGCTATGGCTACACCTTC. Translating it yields CAWSVAGGYGYTF.

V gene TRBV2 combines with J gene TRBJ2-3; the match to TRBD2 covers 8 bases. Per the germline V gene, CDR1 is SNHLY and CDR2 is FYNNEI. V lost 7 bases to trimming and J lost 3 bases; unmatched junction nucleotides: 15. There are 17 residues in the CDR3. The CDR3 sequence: CASKLGLAGGATDTQYF. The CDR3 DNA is TGTGCCAGCAAACTCGGGCTCGCGGGGGGAGCGACAGATACGCAGTATTTT.

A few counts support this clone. DNA for the CDR3: TGCGCCAGCAGTGATGCCGGGACAGGGCACGGCGAGCAGTACTTC. As protein: CASSDAGTGHGEQYF. The genes are TRBV10-1 and TRBJ2-7; TRBD1 matches 9 bases. This CDR3 contains 15 residues. The ends lost 3 bases at V and 6 bases at J; junction bases unmatched: 9. From germline, CDR1 is WNHNN and CDR2 SYGVQD (reference sequence).

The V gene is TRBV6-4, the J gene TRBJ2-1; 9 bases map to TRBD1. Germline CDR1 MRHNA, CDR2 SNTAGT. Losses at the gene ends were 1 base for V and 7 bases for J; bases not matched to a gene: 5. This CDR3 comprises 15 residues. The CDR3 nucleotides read TGTGCCAGCAGTGACTGGGGGACAGGGACGAATGAGCAGTTCTTC. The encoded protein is CASSDWGTGTNEQFF.

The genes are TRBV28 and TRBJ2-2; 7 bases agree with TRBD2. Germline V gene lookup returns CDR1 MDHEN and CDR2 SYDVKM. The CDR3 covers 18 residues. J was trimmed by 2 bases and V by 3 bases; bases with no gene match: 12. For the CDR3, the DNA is TGTGCCAGCAGTTTTAGCCTGGCGGGGGAACTAAACACCGGGGAGCTGTTTTTT. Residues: CASSFSLAGELNTGELFF.

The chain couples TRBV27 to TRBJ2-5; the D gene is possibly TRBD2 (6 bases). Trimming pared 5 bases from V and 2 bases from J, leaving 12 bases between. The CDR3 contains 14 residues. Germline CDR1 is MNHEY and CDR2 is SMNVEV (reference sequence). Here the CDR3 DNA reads TGTGCCAGCAGTCCCGCGGGATATCAAGAGACCCAGTACTTC. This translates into CASSPAGYQETQYF.